The 8 T cell receptor beta chains in this list originate from one sample, sequenced in a study of blood T cell repertoires in COVID-19. The data were produced by immunoSEQ multiplex PCR, yet TCRdb's version contains in-frame clones alone and is incomplete. The sample records fewer than 200,000 clones, more than 75% being singletons. Sequenced sample: peripheral blood. These receptors came from a man in his forties with active or convalescent COVID-19.

The chain has TRBV30 and TRBJ2-2; TRBD1 might be the D (6 bases). V was cut by 0 bases and J by 0 bases, with 17 bases left in between. The CDR3 length is 18 residues. Germline CDR1 is GTSNPN and CDR2 is SVGIG (reference sequence). CDR3 sequence: CAWSVRRWRTANTGELFF. DNA for the CDR3: TGTGCCTGGAGTGTACGGCGATGGAGGACAGCGAACACCGGGGAGCTGTTTTTT.

The chain joins TRBV24-1 to TRBJ2-5; TRBD2 matches at 9 bases. V was pared by 6 bases and J by 5 bases, with 3 bases of the junction left unmatched. Germline V gene sequence: CDR1 KGHDR, CDR2 SFDVKD. This CDR3 is built from 13 residues. CDR3 residues: CATSSGGTETQYF. CDR3 sequence (DNA): TGTGCCACCAGTAGCGGGGGGACGGAGACCCAGTACTTC.

The V and J genes are TRBV7-6 and TRBJ2-3; D possibly corresponds to TRBD2 (6 bases). Trimming stripped 7 bases from V and 1 base from J, with 15 bases between. This CDR3 is built from 15 residues. Germline-derived CDR1 and CDR2 are SGHVS and FNYEAQ. The DNA for the CDR3 is TGTGCCAGCACTGCTTTGGCTAGCGGCACAGATACGCAGTATTTT. Amino acid sequence: CASTALASGTDTQYF.

V usage is TRBV6-5 and J usage is TRBJ1-6; no definite D call. The CDR3 has 14 residues. CDR1 is MNHEY and CDR2 is SVGAGI in the germline V gene. Deletions cut 0 bases from V and 9 bases from J, with 9 bases between. This chain's CDR3 is CASSYSFPGSPLHF. The CDR3 region has the DNA TGTGCCAGCAGTTACTCGTTTCCGGGTTCACCCCTCCACTTT.

The V call is TRBV30, the J call TRBJ2-1, with D perhaps matching TRBD2 (6 bases). Germline V gene data show CDR1 as GTSNPN and CDR2 as SVGIG (reference sequence). V shed 5 bases and J shed 3 bases, with 8 bases lying between them. The CDR3 runs 12 residues. The CDR3 DNA sequence: TGTGCCTGGGCGGGGAGCTACAATGAGCAGTTCTTC. Translation gives CAWAGSYNEQFF.

With respect to this clone: Germline and junction disagree at one end, which may indicate a read error. This chain uses TRBV28 with TRBJ2-7; 7 positions match TRBD2. The germline CDR1 and CDR2 sequences are MDHEN and SYDVKM. This CDR3 comprises 12 residues. The CDR3 is CATSRGAYEQYF. In nucleotides, the CDR3 is TGTGCCACCAGTCGGGGGGCCTACGAGCAGTACTTC. The full variable domain, its missing parts supplied by reference TRBV28 and TRBJ2-7, is DVKVTQSSRYLVKRTGEKVFLECVQDMDHENMFWYRQDPGLGLRLIYFSYDVKMKEKGDIPEGYSVSREKKERFSLILESASTNQTSMYLCATSRGAYEQYFGPGTRLTVT.

The chain employs TRBV7-9 and TRBJ2-4; possibly TRBD2 for D (6 bases). Trimming removed 5 bases at V and 1 base at J, with 21 bases between. The CDR3 contains 18 residues. Looked up from germline, CDR1 is SEHNR and CDR2 is FQNEAQ (reference sequence). For the CDR3, the DNA is TGTGCCAGCAGCCCGATCTTCGCGGGGAGGCAGGCCAAAAACATTCAGTACTTC. Protein: CASSPIFAGRQAKNIQYF.

The gene calls are TRBV29-1 and TRBJ2-5, with TRBD1 identical over 9 bases. The V and J ends lost 6 bases and 4 bases, in that order; junction bases with no gene match: 6. The CDR3 contains 13 residues. From germline, CDR1 is SQVTM and CDR2 ANQGSEA. As DNA, the CDR3 is TGCAGCGTCATCACAGGGGGCGCAGAGACCCAGTACTTC. Its translation: CSVITGGAETQYF.